This TCR beta chain was found in a study of shared clonotypes between healthy human individuals. This clone was seen just once. Its cognate antigen is unknown. At the DNA level, this CDR3 is encoded by other sequences in the same sample as well. The ends were cut back, 2 bases at V and 9 bases at J, with 5 bases in the middle. The germline CDR1 and CDR2 sequences are MNHNS and SASEGT. The CDR3 covers 11 residues. Each replicate PCR on the sorted subsets used 200 to 250 ng DNA (approximately 33,000 T cell genomes). Here immunoSEQ multiplex PCR was the method, and the copy in TCRdb shows in-frame clones only, minus some. The sample has 2,100,000 or so clones, more than 90% seen once. The study's findings and limits: Clonotype sharing across a few donors was observed for 4.5% to 6.5% of naive CD4 clonotypes. Lower generation probabilities were found for non-shared clonotypes than for those shared by all four donors.

A CD45RA-negative memory subset and a CD45RA+ naive subset were separated from the CD4+ cells. The chain has TRBV6-1 and TRBJ1-5; D unresolved. The receptor was derived from a man aged 18 to 35 in good health. The sequenced material came from naive CD4+ T cells sorted from blood. The subset is: CD45RA+ positively selected. The CDR3 DNA is TGTGCCAGCAGTGAACGTGGGCCCCAGCATTTT. Translated: CASSERGPQHF.